This T cell receptor (beta chain) appears in the sequencing data of a study of CD8 T cells in Susac syndrome (dated by TCRdb to about 2019). For the study in its entirety: The study used repertoire sequencing to test whether antigen drove CD8+ T cell activation and differentiation in Susac syndrome.

As for this clonotype: It lacks a known antigen. No much larger clone is present one base from it, and per-base qualities are unavailable.

CDR1 SQVTM and CDR2 ANQGSEA were looked up in the germline V gene. The trim is 4 bases for V and 11 bases for J, with a gap of 18 bases between the germline ends. The CDR3 runs 13 amino acids, cysteine and phenylalanine included. Only the CDR3 portion is preserved as DNA: 39 bases, with reading frame beginning at the first base. The investigation overall reported the following: The number of individuals in the TCR sequencing and HLA analysis was recognized as being relatively small.

RNA was extracted with the RNeasy kit and about 0.5 to 1 ug was reverse transcribed using random hexamers. TCR beta CDR3 regions were amplified with the immunoSEQ multiplex PCR assay covering 54 Vbeta and 13 Jbeta segments. PCR amplification bias was corrected by using a synthetic template baseline for primer optimization and computational correction. The published analysis was carried out like this. Only productive sequences were kept, with reads annotated to V, D and J genes according to IMGT and analyzed in immunoSEQ Analyzer. Clonality was calculated as one minus the Shannon entropy normalized by log2 of the number of productive unique sequences. For each patient and control, public and private clones were evaluated among the 100 most prevalent clones. A clone was defined as Susac-specific if it was absent from the healthy and MS cohorts, from some 980 published viral clones and from other ImmuneACCESS disease sequences. Using fastp trimming at Q25 and MiXCR clonotype assembly, TCRdb reanalyzed the public sequencing data and kept in-frame beta chains. Rows are unified per CDR3 protein, each entry keeping the most common DNA and genes. TCRdb's processing, not the study's, gives the V and J calls here. This sample is represented by fewer than 200,000 distinct CDR3 sequences; 85% to 95% of them were singletons. The leading ten clones occupy roughly 0.096% of the sample.

Peripheral blood CD8+ and CD4+ T cells from healthy donors, Susac syndrome patients and multiple sclerosis patients were profiled using high-throughput TCR beta sequencing. The healthy donors served as controls matched for age and sex. Bulk CD8+ and CD4+ T cells were purified by magnetic negative isolation, while CD8+ TEMRA cells were enriched using FACS. Blood was collected in EDTA tubes and processed within 24 hours, with PBMCs isolated through density gradient centrifugation. PBMCs destined for TCR sequencing were cryopreserved in liquid nitrogen and later thawed in a 37 °C water bath. A purity of at least 90% was achieved for sorted or isolated CD4+, CD8+ and CD8+ TEMRA cells.

The sequence is built from TRBV29-1 and TRBJ1-5, with no reliable assignment of the D segment. The sequencing sample was made of CD4+ T cells from PBMCs. The receptor was derived from a human donor in good health. The nucleotide sequence reads TGCAGCGTTGTTCTCAACGGGGTTTCCGCCCAGCATTTT. Protein translation: CSVVLNGVSAQHF.